Each of the 23 T cell receptor beta chains below was sequenced from the same sample in a study of blood T cell repertoires in COVID-19. This table comes from immunoSEQ multiplex PCR, and its TCRdb copy is limited to in-frame clones, with some not included. The table lists about 150,000 clones, roughly 90% of them singletons. The sample comprised PBMCs or T cells enriched from blood (not recorded which). The source is a woman aged 45-60 years who had recovered from COVID-19.

This clone was seen a single time. The J gene is TRBJ1-2, the V gene TRBV7-2; possibly TRBD1 for D (6 bases). Between the trimmed V and J ends, which lost 3 bases and 5 bases, there was a span of 19 bases. The CDR3 extends over 16 amino acids. The V gene's germline CDR1 is SGHTA and CDR2 FQGNSA. In DNA, the CDR3 is TGTGCCAGCAGCTTGGGGGCCAATTCTCGGGCATATGGCTACACCTTC. Its translation: CASSLGANSRAYGYTF. The whole variable domain, filled in from reference TRBV7-2 and TRBJ1-2, reads GAGVSQSPSNKVTEKGKDVELRCDPISGHTALYWYRQSLGQGLEFLIYFQGNSAPDKSGLPSDRFSAERTGGSVSTLTIQRTQQEDSAVYLCASSLGANSRAYGYTFGSGTRLTVV.

V and J are TRBV29-1 and TRBJ1-2; D is unclear. V dropped 3 bases and J dropped 4 bases, with 6 bases sitting between them. CDR3 size: 11 residues. Germline V lookup: CDR1 SQVTM, CDR2 ANQGSEA. The CDR3 reads CSVEGGYGYTF. The CDR3 DNA sequence: TGCAGCGTTGAGGGAGGCTATGGCTACACCTTC.

The CDR3 sequence is CASSSRVGNTGELFF. CDR3 in DNA: TGTGCCAGTAGTAGCAGGGTCGGAAACACCGGGGAGCTGTTTTTT. V gene TRBV19 combines with J gene TRBJ2-2, with D possibly being TRBD1 (5 bases). V was pared by 4 bases and J by 2 bases, with 11 bases between. The CDR3 sequence is 15 residues long. Germline V gives CDR1 LNHDA, CDR2 SQIVND (reference sequence).

The chain recombines TRBV28 with TRBJ2-3; D is perhaps TRBD2 (7 bases). The CDR3 consists of 15 residues. Trimming removed 3 bases at V and 1 base at J, with 11 bases between. Germline CDR1 is MDHEN and CDR2 is SYDVKM. The CDR3 is CASSFIGGGTDTQYF. The DNA of the CDR3 is TGTGCCAGCAGTTTCATAGGGGGGGGCACAGATACGCAGTATTTT.

In its sample, this clone was seen once. The CDR3 coding sequence is TGTGCCAGCAGCAGCGTCTATAATTCACCCCTCCACTTT. As protein: CASSSVYNSPLHF. V gene TRBV7-9 combines with J gene TRBJ1-6, with D uncertain. The CDR3 has 13 amino acids. The ends were cut back, 5 bases at V and 3 bases at J, with 5 bases in the middle. The germline V gene has CDR1 SEHNR and CDR2 FQNEAQ (reference sequence).

A word on this clone: The junction shows a germline mismatch at one end, possibly a read error. The chain couples TRBV18 to TRBJ2-1; a weak D match, TRBD2 (6 bases). Germline CDR1 and CDR2: KGHSH and LQKENI. The CDR3 loop spans 12 amino acids. The CDR3 is CAGSRDYNEQFF. DNA for the CDR3: TGTGCCGGCTCGCGGGACTACAATGAGCAGTTCTTC.

The genes are TRBV2 and TRBJ1-5; TRBD1 matches 7 bases. V gave up 4 bases and J gave up 1 base; unmatched junction bases: 7. The length of the CDR3 is 16 residues. CDR1 SNHLY and CDR2 FYNNEI come from the germline V gene. The CDR3 loop is CASSGRRDRSNQPQHF. The CDR3 DNA follows: TGTGCCAGCAGTGGGCGCCGGGACAGAAGCAATCAGCCCCAGCATTTT.

V and J are TRBV10-2 and TRBJ2-7; D unresolved. V lost 3 bases and J lost 1, with 4 bases in between. The CDR3 consists of 12 residues. The germline CDR1 and CDR2 sequences are WSHSY and SAAADI. The CDR3 nucleotides are TGCGCCAGCAGTGATTATTCCTACGAGCAGTACTTC. This sequence encodes CASSDYSYEQYF.

V is TRBV30 and J is TRBJ1-5; D ambiguous. The CDR3 runs 15 residues. Germline V gene sequence: CDR1 GTSNPN, CDR2 SVGIG (reference sequence). The V end was cut by 7 bases, the J end by 2 bases, with 18 bases between. CDR3 DNA sequence: TGTGCCTTGAGAATACAAGCGTATGGCAATCAGCCCCAGCATTTT. This sequence encodes CALRIQAYGNQPQHF.

This chain links TRBV5-5 with TRBJ2-2; perhaps TRBD2 as D (6 bases). Germline V lookup: CDR1 SGHKS, CDR2 YYEKEE (reference sequence). The CDR3 is 16 residues long. Deletions cut 0 bases from V and 5 bases from J, with 14 bases between. Here the CDR3 DNA reads TGTGCCAGCAGCTTGGAGTCGGGAGATTATACCGGGGAGCTGTTTTTT. This translates into CASSLESGDYTGELFF.

This clone was detected once. V usage is TRBV5-1 and J usage is TRBJ2-2; D is unresolved. Per the germline V gene, CDR1 is SGHRS and CDR2 is YFSETQ. V was trimmed by 0 bases and J by 0 bases, leaving 6 bases between them. CDR3 length: 15 residues. CDR3 in DNA: TGCGCCAGCAGCTTGGACAGTTCGAACACCGGGGAGCTGTTTTTT. The encoded protein is CASSLDSSNTGELFF.

V gene TRBV14 combines with J gene TRBJ1-2, with D unresolved. V lost 1 base and J 4 bases, leaving 4 bases between the germline ends. This CDR3 is 12 amino acids long. Germline V gives CDR1 SGHDN, CDR2 FVKESK. This CDR3 reads CASSQVSYGYTF. The CDR3 bases are TGTGCCAGCAGCCAAGTGAGCTATGGCTACACCTTC.

The chain recombines TRBV29-1 with TRBJ2-5, with D possibly TRBD1 on 5 matching bases. Germline V gene sequence: CDR1 SQVTM, CDR2 ANQGSEA. V lost 0 bases and J lost 1, with 15 bases in between. CDR3 length equals 16 residues. CDR3 nucleotides: TGCAGCGTTGAAGATCAGGATAGCAGGGCCCAAGAGACCCAGTACTTC. It encodes CSVEDQDSRAQETQYF. Full variable domain (missing parts from reference TRBV29-1 and TRBJ2-5): SAVISQKPSRDICQRGTSLTIQCQVDSQVTMMFWYRQQPGQSLTLIATANQGSEATYESGFVIDKFPISRPNLTFSTLTVSNMSPEDSSIYLCSVEDQDSRAQETQYFGPGTRLLVL.

This clone was counted only a few times. The chain is built from TRBV29-1 and TRBJ1-1; D is uncertain. The CDR3 contains 10 residues. Germline lookup yields CDR1 SQVTM and CDR2 ANQGSEA. V was pared by 6 bases and J by 1 base, with 3 bases between. CDR3 coding DNA: TGCAGCGTAGCGAACACTGAAGCTTTCTTT. This encodes CSVANTEAFF.

The chain couples TRBV7-2 to TRBJ2-3; D remains unclear. Germline CDR1 reads SGHTA; CDR2 reads FQGNSA. V lost 5 bases to trimming and J lost 3 bases, with 9 bases between them. CDR3 length equals 13 residues. The CDR3 DNA reads TGTGCCAGCAGCCCCCGCGGAACAGATACGCAGTATTTT. Translated, it gives CASSPRGTDTQYF.

The chain has TRBV2 and TRBJ2-7, with D possibly being TRBD2 (5 bases). V lost 9 bases and J 0 bases, leaving 15 bases between the germline ends. The germline CDR1 and CDR2 sequences are SNHLY and FYNNEI. CDR3 size: 14 residues. The CDR3 coding sequence is TGTGCCAGTGGTCAAGCGGAAAGCTCCTACGAGCAGTACTTC. It yields the protein CASGQAESSYEQYF.

This sequence joins TRBV7-8 and TRBJ2-7, with D possibly matching TRBD2 (5 bases). The CDR3 consists of 15 residues. Germline CDR1 is SGHVS and CDR2 is FQNEAQ. V gave up 4 bases and J gave up 3 bases, with 16 bases separating them. DNA of the CDR3: TGTGCCAGCAGCTGGACTTCCGTCGACCTCTACGAGCAGTACTTC. The encoded protein is CASSWTSVDLYEQYF.

The chain links TRBV5-1 to TRBJ1-4; a weak D match, TRBD1 (5 bases). Trimming stripped 4 bases from V and 4 bases from J, with 11 bases between. Germline lookup yields CDR1 SGHRS and CDR2 YFSETQ. The CDR3 consists of 14 residues. The DNA of the CDR3 is TGCGCCAGCAGCCGGTTGGACAATAATGAAAAACTGTTTTTT. As protein: CASSRLDNNEKLFF.

This clone was seen more than once but under ten times. The rearrangement joins TRBV21-1 to TRBJ1-6; the tabulated D call, TRBD1, remains unverified against the DNA. TRBV21-1 is a listed pseudogene. The length of the CDR3 is 13 residues. The CDR3 sequence is CASTRGSNSPLHF. CDR3 nucleotides: TGTGCCAGCACAAGGGGTAGTAATTCACCCCTCCACTTT.

This clone was detected once. V is TRBV2 and J is TRBJ1-6, with D maybe TRBD1 (5 bases). V gave up 10 bases and J gave up 7 bases, with 14 bases separating them. The CDR3 spans 13 residues. CDR1 SNHLY and CDR2 FYNNEI come from the germline V gene. CDR3 sequence reads: CATGWGGNSPLHF. The CDR3 DNA follows: TGTGCCACCGGTTGGGGGGGGAATTCACCCCTCCACTTT.

This CDR3 is CATSLGGNQPQHF. In nucleotides, the CDR3 is TGTGCCACCAGTTTGGGGGGGAATCAGCCCCAGCATTTT. The chain has TRBV24-1 and TRBJ1-5, with D maybe TRBD1 (5 bases). Trimming cost V 6 bases and J 4 bases, with 9 bases left between them. CDR1 is KGHDR, CDR2 SFDVKD, per germline. CDR3 length: 13 amino acids.

The chain is built from TRBV7-9 and TRBJ2-1; TRBD2 matches 14 bases. Losses at the gene ends were 2 bases for V and 6 bases for J; bases not matched to a gene: 3. This CDR3 spans 16 amino acids. Germline assignment: CDR1 SEHNR and CDR2 FQNEAQ (reference sequence). The CDR3: CASSLRGTSGSNEQFF. CDR3 coding DNA: TGTGCCAGCAGCTTAAGGGGGACTAGCGGGAGCAATGAGCAGTTCTTC.

The CDR3 sequence is CASSQEGLSGGYTF. The CDR3 DNA reads as TGCGCCAGCAGCCAAGAGGGCCTCTCTGGGGGCTACACCTTC. The V gene is TRBV4-3, the J gene TRBJ1-2, with D hard to call. The CDR3 is made up of 14 amino acids. Germline V gives CDR1 LGHNA, CDR2 YSLEER. V was pared by 0 bases and J by 8 bases, with 13 bases between.